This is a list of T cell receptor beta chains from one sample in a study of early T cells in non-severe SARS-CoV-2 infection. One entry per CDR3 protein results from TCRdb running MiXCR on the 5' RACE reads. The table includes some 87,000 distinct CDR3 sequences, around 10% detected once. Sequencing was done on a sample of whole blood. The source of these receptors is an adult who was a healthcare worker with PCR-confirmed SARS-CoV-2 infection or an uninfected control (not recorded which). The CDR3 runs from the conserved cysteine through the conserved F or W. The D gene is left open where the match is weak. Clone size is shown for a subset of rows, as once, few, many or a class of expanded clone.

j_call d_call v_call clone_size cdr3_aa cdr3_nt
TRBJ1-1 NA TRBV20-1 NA CSARESRGGTEAFF TGCAGTGCCAGGGAATCCCGGGGGGGCACTGAAGCTTTCTTT
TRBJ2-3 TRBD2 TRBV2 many CASSRGTSGLTDTQYF TGTGCCAGCAGTCGGGGGACTAGCGGACTCACAGATACGCAGTATTTT
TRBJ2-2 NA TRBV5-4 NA CASSLEGLNTGELFF TGTGCCAGCAGCTTGGAGGGGCTGAACACCGGGGAGCTGTTTTTT
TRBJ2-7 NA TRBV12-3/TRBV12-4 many CASSPREPGDEQYF TGTGCCAGCAGTCCCCGGGAGCCGGGGGACGAGCAGTACTTC
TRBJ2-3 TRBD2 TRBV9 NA CASSVAGLAGTDTQYF TGTGCCAGCAGCGTAGCAGGGCTAGCGGGCACAGATACGCAGTATTTT
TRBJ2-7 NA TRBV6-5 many CASSPGPTYEQYF TGTGCCAGCAGCCCGGGTCCAACCTACGAGCAGTACTTC
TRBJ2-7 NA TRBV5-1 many CASSLVGPGEQYF TGCGCCAGCAGCTTGGTGGGCCCTGGGGAGCAGTACTTC
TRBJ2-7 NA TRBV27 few CASRGGGGVYEQYF TGTGCCAGCAGAGGGGGAGGTGGTGTCTACGAGCAGTACTTC
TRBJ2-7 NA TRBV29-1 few CSVEGRGYEQYF TGCAGCGTTGAGGGCAGGGGCTACGAGCAGTACTTC
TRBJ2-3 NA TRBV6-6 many CASSWAGGFTDTQYF TGTGCCAGCAGTTGGGCAGGGGGGTTCACAGATACGCAGTATTTT
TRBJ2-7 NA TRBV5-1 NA CASSLASPGTMGEQYF TGCGCCAGCAGCTTGGCCTCGCCCGGGACAATGGGCGAGCAGTACTTC
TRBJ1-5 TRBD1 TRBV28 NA CASSSKNRDRRLSNQPQHF TGTGCCAGCAGTTCCAAAAACCGGGACAGGAGATTGAGCAATCAGCCCCAGCATTTT
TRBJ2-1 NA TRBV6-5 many CASQNAHEQFF TGTGCCAGTCAAAACGCCCATGAGCAGTTCTTC
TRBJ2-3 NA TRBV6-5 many CASSYGDTTDTQYF TGTGCCAGCAGTTACGGGGATACCACAGATACGCAGTATTTT
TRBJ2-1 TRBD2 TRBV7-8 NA CASSSGTSFTNEQFF TGTGCCAGCAGTTCCGGGACTAGCTTTACCAATGAGCAGTTCTTC
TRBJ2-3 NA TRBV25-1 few CASSLEGAFTQYF TGTGCCAGCAGTTTGGAGGGGGCGTTTACGCAGTATTTT
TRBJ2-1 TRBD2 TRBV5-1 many CASSLGGLAAYNEQFF TGCGCCAGCAGCTTAGGTGGACTAGCGGCCTACAATGAGCAGTTCTTC
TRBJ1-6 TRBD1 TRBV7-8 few CASRTTGNNSPLHF TGTGCCAGCAGGACGACAGGGAATAATTCACCCCTCCACTTT
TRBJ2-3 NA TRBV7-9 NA CASSLEGGAGDTQYF TGTGCCAGCAGCTTGGAAGGGGGGGCCGGAGATACGCAGTATTTT